The 25 T cell receptor beta chains in this list originate from one sample, sequenced in a study of sequential checkpoint blockade in melanoma. Here immunoSEQ multiplex PCR was the method, and the copy in TCRdb shows in-frame clones only, minus some. Here the sample spans around 15,000 clones, more than 85% being singletons. As to treatment: randomized to nivolumab then ipilimumab (arm A) or the reverse (arm B). The source was CD8+ T cells sorted from blood (inferred from file names), collected from a patient given nivolumab and ipilimumab in sequence. All receptors come from a human donor with melanoma.

This clone appeared a single time. The chain combines TRBV27 with TRBJ2-7; the D gene is possibly TRBD1 (6 bases). The ends were cut back, 8 bases at V and 2 bases at J, with 16 bases in the middle. In germline, CDR1 is MNHEY, CDR2 SMNVEV (reference sequence). The CDR3 length is 14 residues. For the CDR3, the DNA is TGTGCCAGCCGTGGGGGCGGGTCTGCCTACGAGCAGTACTTC. Its translation is CASRGGGSAYEQYF.

V usage is TRBV21-1 and J usage is TRBJ1-1; TRBD1, as called in the table, went unchecked against the DNA. TRBV21-1 is shown as a pseudogene. The CDR3 covers 17 residues. CDR3 residues: CASSKHRVSDPNTEAFF. The CDR3 nucleotides are TGTGCCAGCAGCAAACACAGGGTAAGTGACCCGAACACTGAAGCTTTCTTT.

V and J are TRBV18 and TRBJ1-5; no firm D call. The CDR3 consists of 12 residues. CDR1 and CDR2 from the germline V gene are KGHSH and LQKENI. With 5 bases removed from V and 8 bases from J, the gap between germline ends came to 10 bases. In DNA form, the CDR3 reads TGTGCCAGCTCAGATACCGGGAAGCCCCAGCATTTT. Its translation is CASSDTGKPQHF.

The genes are TRBV27 and TRBJ1-4; 8 bases line up with TRBD1. The V and J ends lost 0 bases and 6 bases, in that order; junction bases with no gene match: 6. Germline V gives CDR1 MNHEY, CDR2 SMNVEV (reference sequence). This CDR3 comprises 16 residues. The CDR3 region is CASSLSAGTGDEKLFF. CDR3 coding DNA: TGTGCCAGCAGTTTATCCGCCGGGACAGGTGATGAAAAACTGTTTTTT. Full variable domain (missing parts from reference TRBV27 and TRBJ1-4): EAQVTQNPRYLITVTGKKLTVTCSQNMNHEYMSWYRQDPGLGLRQIYYSMNVEVTDKGDVPEGYKVSRKEKRNFPLILESPSPNQTSLYFCASSLSAGTGDEKLFFGSGTQLSVL.

This chain connects TRBV5-1 to TRBJ1-1; 9 nucleotides align to TRBD1. Trimming cost V 2 bases and J 8 bases; bases outside gene matches: 10. The CDR3 runs to 15 residues. Germline lookup yields CDR1 SGHRS and CDR2 YFSETQ. CDR3 bases: TGCGCCAGCAGCTTCTTTGCCGGGACAGGGATGGAAGCTTTCTTT. It codes for CASSFFAGTGMEAFF.

In this sample, this clone turned up a few times. The chain carries TRBV4-1 and TRBJ1-1; 8 bases fit TRBD1. This CDR3 has 16 residues. V trimming: 4 bases; J trimming: 1 base; junction bases outside the gene matches: 8. The germline V gene has CDR1 MGHRA and CDR2 YSYEKL. The CDR3 spells CASSLHTGTGNTEAFF. CDR3 nucleotides: TGCGCCAGCAGCCTTCACACCGGGACAGGGAACACTGAAGCTTTCTTT.

This clone has just one count. The DNA of the CDR3 is TGTGCCAGCAGCTTGGATGGAGGGGGGGCCCAGCCCCAGCATTTT. Protein product: CASSLDGGGAQPQHF. The chain carries TRBV5-6 and TRBJ1-5, with D possibly TRBD1 on 6 matching bases. The CDR3 length is 15 residues. The V and J ends lost 0 bases and 7 bases respectively, with 14 bases between them. Germline CDR1 SGHDT, CDR2 YYEEEE.

This chain joins TRBV7-2 and TRBJ2-7, with TRBD2 matching 7 bases. The germline gives CDR1 SGHTA, CDR2 FQGNSA. CDR3 size: 15 residues. After removal of 1 base from V and 2 bases from J, the junction contained 5 bases not matched to a gene. In nucleotides, the CDR3 is TGTGCCAGCAGCTTAGGGCTAGCGGTAACCTACGAGCAGTACTTC. It translates to CASSLGLAVTYEQYF.

The chain has TRBV19 and TRBJ1-5; 8 positions match TRBD1. The CDR3 totals 19 residues. Trimming took 3 bases from V and 1 from J; bases not matched to a gene: 14. In germline, CDR1 is LNHDA, CDR2 SQIVND (reference sequence). Here the CDR3 DNA reads TGTGCCAGTAGTATTATGTCAGGGGGCTGGATCGAAAGCAATCAGCCCCAGCATTTT. Translation gives CASSIMSGGWIESNQPQHF.

This chain links TRBV7-9 with TRBJ2-1; D remains ambiguous. The V end was cut by 4 bases, the J end by 5 bases, with 6 bases between. The germline V gene has CDR1 SEHNR and CDR2 FQNEAQ (reference sequence). The CDR3 length is 12 residues. The CDR3 DNA follows: TGTGCCAGCAGCTCCACAAACAATGAGCAGTTCTTC. Its translation is CASSSTNNEQFF.

V is TRBV7-2 and J is TRBJ2-3; 8 bases are shared with TRBD1. Germline lookup yields CDR1 SGHTA and CDR2 FQGNSA. The CDR3 sequence is 16 residues long. The V segment lost 1 base and the J segment 3 bases; nucleotides outside the gene matches: 6. The CDR3 is CASSLDAGGATDTQYF. The CDR3 DNA reads as TGTGCCAGCAGCTTAGATGCAGGGGGCGCGACAGATACGCAGTATTTT.

This chain joins TRBV6-1 and TRBJ1-2, with a tentative D call TRBD1 (5 bases). Germline V lookup: CDR1 MNHNS, CDR2 SASEGT. V lost 10 bases, J lost 5 bases, and 17 bases lay in between. The CDR3 is 13 residues long. The CDR3: CATLGEGLYGYTF. DNA of the CDR3: TGTGCCACCCTGGGGGAGGGGTTGTATGGCTACACCTTC.

This chain joins TRBV6-5 and TRBJ2-7; 7 bases line up with TRBD1. The CDR3 loop spans 15 amino acids. Trimming at V came to 2 bases and at J to 2 bases, leaving 6 bases not matched to a gene. CDR1 is MNHEY, CDR2 SVGAGI, per germline. CDR3 coding DNA: TGTGCCAGCAGTTACGGGACAGTCAATACCTACGAGCAGTACTTC. It encodes CASSYGTVNTYEQYF.

This rearrangement joins TRBV27 to TRBJ2-7; 13 bases are a match to TRBD2. The CDR3 extends over 17 amino acids. CDR1 is MNHEY, CDR2 SMNVEV, per germline (reference sequence). Trimming cost V 2 bases and J 2 bases; bases outside gene matches: 6. CDR3 DNA: TGTGCCAGCAGTTTACCGGGACTAGCGGGAAGCCCCTACGAGCAGTACTTC. Translated, it gives CASSLPGLAGSPYEQYF.

This rearrangement joins TRBV28 to TRBJ2-1, with 10 bases fitting TRBD2. The CDR3 is 15 amino acids. Germline V lookup: CDR1 MDHEN, CDR2 SYDVKM. J lost 0 bases, V lost 7 bases, and 3 bases had no gene match. DNA of the CDR3: TGTGCCAGCATCCCTAGCGGGAGCTCCTACAATGAGCAGTTCTTC. Protein sequence: CASIPSGSSYNEQFF.

This clone was picked up one time. This chain joins TRBV19 and TRBJ1-5; D may be TRBD1 (5 bases). V lost 6 bases and J lost 0, with 15 bases in between. This CDR3 is built from 16 residues. CDR1 and CDR2 from the germline V gene are LNHDA and SQIVND (reference sequence). The chain's CDR3 is CASRFLDSYSNQPQHF. For the CDR3, the DNA is TGTGCCAGTAGATTTTTAGACAGTTATAGCAATCAGCCCCAGCATTTT.

The V and J genes are TRBV6-6 and TRBJ1-1, with TRBD1 matching 7 bases. V trimming: 1 base; J trimming: 7 bases; junction bases outside the gene matches: 6. Germline CDR1 is MNHNY and CDR2 is SVGAGI (reference sequence). The CDR3 totals 14 residues. CDR3 coding DNA: TGTGCCAGCAGTTACTACGGGACAGCCAATGAAGCTTTCTTT. This encodes CASSYYGTANEAFF.

The rearrangement joins TRBV5-8 to TRBJ2-7; TRBD1 aligns across 10 bases. CDR1 and CDR2 (germline): SGHTS, YDEGEE. With 10 bases clipped from V and 4 bases from J, the junction kept 11 bases outside the gene matches. CDR3 length: 14 amino acids. The CDR3 spells CACSSGTGEYEQYF. Here the CDR3 DNA reads TGTGCCTGCTCATCCGGGACAGGGGAATACGAGCAGTACTTC. The full variable domain, with the rest looked up from reference TRBV5-8 and TRBJ2-7, is EAGVTQSPTHLIKTRGQQATLRCSPISGHTSVYWYQQALGLGLQFLLWYDEGEERNRGNFPPRFSGRQFPNYSSELNVNALELEDSALYLCACSSGTGEYEQYFGPGTRLTVT.

This chain joins TRBV10-3 and TRBJ1-5; the D is unclear. From germline, CDR1 is ENHRY and CDR2 SYGVKD. Trimming shortened V by 2 bases and J by 7 bases, and 18 bases separated the two germline ends. This CDR3 region has 16 residues. The CDR3 nucleotides read TGTGCCATCAGTGAGGCGGGTCTCGCCGGGGAGCAGCCCCAGCATTTT. It yields the protein CAISEAGLAGEQPQHF.

The gene calls are TRBV10-1 and TRBJ2-1; 14 positions match TRBD2. Looked up from germline, CDR1 is WNHNN and CDR2 is SYGVQD (reference sequence). The junction had 10 bases not matched to a gene; V was cut back by 7 bases and J by 2 bases. The CDR3 length is 18 residues. CDR3: CASTPGLAGEDPYNEQFF. The CDR3 DNA is TGCGCCAGCACTCCGGGACTAGCGGGAGAAGACCCCTACAATGAGCAGTTCTTC.

This chain connects TRBV4-3 to TRBJ1-2; TRBD1 agrees at 9 bases. V shed 0 bases, J shed 4 bases, and the junction held 3 bases outside the gene matches. The CDR3 is 15 residues long. The V gene's germline CDR1 is LGHNA and CDR2 YSLEER. In nucleotides, the CDR3 is TGCGCCAGCAGCCAAGATTTGGGACAGGGCTATGGCTACACCTTC. Translation: CASSQDLGQGYGYTF.

The J gene is TRBJ1-5, the V gene TRBV28; D remains unclear. Trimming cost V 4 bases and J 0 bases, with 7 bases left between them. Germline CDR1 MDHEN, CDR2 SYDVKM. CDR3 size: 14 residues. The CDR3 sequence is CASSSGDSNQPQHF. DNA for the CDR3: TGTGCCAGCAGTTCCGGAGATAGCAATCAGCCCCAGCATTTT.

This sequence joins TRBV30 and TRBJ2-7; a possible D gene is TRBD1 (6 bases). The CDR3 length is 16 residues. Trimming cost V 3 bases and J 3 bases, with 21 bases left between them. The germline V gene encodes CDR1 GTSNPN and CDR2 SVGIG (reference sequence). The CDR3 here is CAWSRVSGEQLYEQYV. CDR3 DNA: TGTGCCTGGAGCCGCGTCTCAGGGGAACAGCTCTACGAGCAGTACGTC.

J is TRBJ1-2 and V is TRBV27; 8 bases are shared with TRBD1. V was pared by 6 bases and J by 7 bases, with 10 bases of the junction left unmatched. CDR1 is MNHEY, CDR2 SMNVEV, per germline (reference sequence). The CDR3 sequence is 14 residues long. The CDR3 region is CASSFPGGAGGYTF. CDR3 bases: TGTGCCAGCAGCTTTCCAGGGGGCGCAGGTGGCTACACCTTC.

The genes are TRBV27 and TRBJ2-7, with TRBD1 as a possible D gene (7 bases). V lost 2 bases and J 7 bases, leaving 21 bases between the germline ends. The CDR3 is 16 amino acids. The germline CDR1 and CDR2 sequences are MNHEY and SMNVEV (reference sequence). CDR3: CASSLPGDRGSGEQYV. The CDR3 DNA reads TGTGCCAGCAGTTTACCGGGGGACAGAGGGTCTGGGGAGCAGTACGTC.